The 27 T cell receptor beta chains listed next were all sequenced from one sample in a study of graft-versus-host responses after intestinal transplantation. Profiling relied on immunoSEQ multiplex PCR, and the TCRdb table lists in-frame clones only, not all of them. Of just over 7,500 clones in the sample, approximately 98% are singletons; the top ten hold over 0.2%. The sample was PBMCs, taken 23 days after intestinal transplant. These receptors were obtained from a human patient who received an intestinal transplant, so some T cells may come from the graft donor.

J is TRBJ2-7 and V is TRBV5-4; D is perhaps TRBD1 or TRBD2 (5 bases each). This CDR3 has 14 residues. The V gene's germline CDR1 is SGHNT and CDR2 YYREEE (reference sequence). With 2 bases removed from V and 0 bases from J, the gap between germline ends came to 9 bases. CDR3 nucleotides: TGTGCCAGCAGCTTTGGGGGAAGCTCCTACGAGCAGTACTTC. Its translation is CASSFGGSSYEQYF.

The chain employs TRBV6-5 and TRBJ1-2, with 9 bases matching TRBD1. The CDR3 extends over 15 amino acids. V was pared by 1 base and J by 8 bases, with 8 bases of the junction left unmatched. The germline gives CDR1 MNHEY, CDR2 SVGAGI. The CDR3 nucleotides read TGTGCCAGCAGTTACTTATCCGGGACAGGGCGCGGCTACACCTTC. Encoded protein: CASSYLSGTGRGYTF.

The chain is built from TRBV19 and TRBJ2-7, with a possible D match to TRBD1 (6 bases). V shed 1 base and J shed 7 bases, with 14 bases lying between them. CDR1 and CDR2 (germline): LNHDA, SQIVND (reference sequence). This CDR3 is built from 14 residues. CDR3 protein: CASSIARSQGEQYF. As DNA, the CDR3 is TGTGCCAGTAGTATAGCCCGATCGCAGGGGGAGCAGTACTTC. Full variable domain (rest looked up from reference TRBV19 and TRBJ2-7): DGGITQSPKYLFRKEGQNVTLSCEQNLNHDAMYWYRQDPGQGLRLIYYSQIVNDFQKGDIAEGYSVSREKKESFPLTVTSAQKNPTAFYLCASSIARSQGEQYFGPGTRLTVT.

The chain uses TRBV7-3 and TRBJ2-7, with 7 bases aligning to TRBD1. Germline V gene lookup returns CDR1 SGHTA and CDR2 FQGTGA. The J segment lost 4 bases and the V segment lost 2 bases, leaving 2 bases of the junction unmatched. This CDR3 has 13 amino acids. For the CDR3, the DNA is TGTGCCAGCAGCTTAGACAGGGTTTACGAGCAGTACTTC. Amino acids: CASSLDRVYEQYF. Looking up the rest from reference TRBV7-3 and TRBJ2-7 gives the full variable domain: GAGVSQTPSNKVTEKGKYVELRCDPISGHTALYWYRQSLGQGPEFLIYFQGTGAADDSGLPNDRFFAVRPEGSVSTLKIQRTERGDSAVYLCASSLDRVYEQYFGPGTRLTVT.

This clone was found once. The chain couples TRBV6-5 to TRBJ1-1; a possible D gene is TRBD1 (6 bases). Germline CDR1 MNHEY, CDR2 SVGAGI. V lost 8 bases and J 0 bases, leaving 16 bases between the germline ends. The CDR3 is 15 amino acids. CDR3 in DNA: TGTGCCAGCGTCCTCTCGACAGGATTGAACACTGAAGCTTTCTTT. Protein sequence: CASVLSTGLNTEAFF.

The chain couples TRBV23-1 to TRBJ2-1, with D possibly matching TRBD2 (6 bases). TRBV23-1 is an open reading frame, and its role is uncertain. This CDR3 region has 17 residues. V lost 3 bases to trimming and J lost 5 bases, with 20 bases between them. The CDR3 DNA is TGCGCCAGCAGTCAGACCATGGGCTGGCTAGCGCACAATGAGCAGTTCTTC. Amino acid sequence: CASSQTMGWLAHNEQFF.

CDR3 nucleotides: TGTGCCAGCAGCTCCCGACAACTTAATTTCCATGAGCAGTTCTTC. It translates to CASSSRQLNFHEQFF. The rearrangement uses TRBV7-9 and TRBJ2-1; no firm D call. V was trimmed by 4 bases and J by 8 bases, leaving 18 bases between them. Per the germline V gene, CDR1 is SEHNR and CDR2 is FQNEAQ (reference sequence). The length of the CDR3 is 15 residues.

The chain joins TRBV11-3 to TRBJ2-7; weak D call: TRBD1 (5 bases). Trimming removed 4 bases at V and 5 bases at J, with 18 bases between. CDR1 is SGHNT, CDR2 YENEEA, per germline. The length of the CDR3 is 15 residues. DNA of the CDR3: TGTGCCAGCAGCTCCGGCCGGTGGGGCCCGGACGAGCAGTACTTC. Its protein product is CASSSGRWGPDEQYF.

CDR3 DNA sequence: TGTGCCAGCAGCTTATTAGGGACAGGCTCCTACGAGCAGTACTTC. Its protein is CASSLLGTGSYEQYF. The chain joins TRBV7-8 to TRBJ2-7, with 8 bases lining up with TRBD1. The V gene's germline CDR1 is SGHVS and CDR2 FQNEAQ. With V trimmed by 2 bases and J by 0 bases, 3 bases remained unmatched. The CDR3 totals 15 residues.

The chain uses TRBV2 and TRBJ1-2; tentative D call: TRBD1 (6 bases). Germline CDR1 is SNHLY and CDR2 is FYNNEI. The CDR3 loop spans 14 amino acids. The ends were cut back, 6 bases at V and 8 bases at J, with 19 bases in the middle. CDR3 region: CASSIQGGLQGYTF. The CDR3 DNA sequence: TGTGCCAGCAGCATACAGGGAGGTCTGCAGGGCTACACCTTC.

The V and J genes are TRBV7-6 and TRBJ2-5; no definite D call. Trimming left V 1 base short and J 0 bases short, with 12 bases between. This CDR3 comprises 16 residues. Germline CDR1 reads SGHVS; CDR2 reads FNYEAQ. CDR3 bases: TGTGCCAGCAGCTTAGGCGCCAGGTTTAACCAAGAGACCCAGTACTTC. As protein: CASSLGARFNQETQYF.

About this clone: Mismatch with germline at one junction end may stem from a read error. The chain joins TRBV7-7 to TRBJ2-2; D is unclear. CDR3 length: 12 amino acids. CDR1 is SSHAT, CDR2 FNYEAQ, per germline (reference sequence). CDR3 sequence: CASSLNGGELFF. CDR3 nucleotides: TGTGCTAGCAGCCTAAATGGCGGGGAGCTGTTTTTT.

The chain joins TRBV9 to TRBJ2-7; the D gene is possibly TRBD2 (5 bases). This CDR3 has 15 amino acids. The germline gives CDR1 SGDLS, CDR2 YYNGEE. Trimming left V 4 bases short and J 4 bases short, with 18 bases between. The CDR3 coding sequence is TGTGCCAGCAGCCTGGGCGGTGGTGAGGGTTACGAGCAGTACTTC. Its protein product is CASSLGGGEGYEQYF.

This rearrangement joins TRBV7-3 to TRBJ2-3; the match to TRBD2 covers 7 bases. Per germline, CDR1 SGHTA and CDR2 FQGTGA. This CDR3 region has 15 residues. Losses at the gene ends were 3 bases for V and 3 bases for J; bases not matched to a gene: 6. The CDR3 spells CASSLVAGRTDTQYF. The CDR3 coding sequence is TGTGCCAGCAGCTTGGTAGCGGGCAGGACAGATACGCAGTATTTT.

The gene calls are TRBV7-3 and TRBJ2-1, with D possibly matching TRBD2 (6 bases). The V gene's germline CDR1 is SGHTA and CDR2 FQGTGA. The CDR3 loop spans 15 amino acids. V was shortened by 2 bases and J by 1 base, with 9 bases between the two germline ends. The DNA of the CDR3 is TGTGCCAGCAGCTTATATGCGGGATCCTACAATGAGCAGTTCTTC. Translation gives CASSLYAGSYNEQFF.

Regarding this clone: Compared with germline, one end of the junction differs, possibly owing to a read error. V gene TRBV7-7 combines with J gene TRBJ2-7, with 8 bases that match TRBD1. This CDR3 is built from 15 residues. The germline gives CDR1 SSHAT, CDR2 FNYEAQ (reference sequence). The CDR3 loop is CASSAGTGPSYEQYF. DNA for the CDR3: TGTGCTAGCAGCGCCGGGACAGGACCTTCCTACGAGCAGTACTTC.

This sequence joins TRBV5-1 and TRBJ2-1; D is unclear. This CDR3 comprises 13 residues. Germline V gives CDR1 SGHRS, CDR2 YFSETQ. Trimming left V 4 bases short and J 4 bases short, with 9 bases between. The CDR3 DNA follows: TGCGCCAGCAGCCTGAACGGTTACAATGAGCAGTTCTTC. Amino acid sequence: CASSLNGYNEQFF.

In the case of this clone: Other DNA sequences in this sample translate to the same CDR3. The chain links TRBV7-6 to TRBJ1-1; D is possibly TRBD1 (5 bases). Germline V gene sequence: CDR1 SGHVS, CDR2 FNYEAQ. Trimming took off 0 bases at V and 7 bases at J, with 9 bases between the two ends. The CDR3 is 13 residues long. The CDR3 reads CASSLAQGDEAFF. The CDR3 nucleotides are TGTGCCAGCAGCTTAGCGCAGGGTGATGAAGCTTTCTTT.

CDR3 protein: CASSLNPPGGRFRNEQFF. The CDR3 region has the DNA TGTGCCAGCAGCTTAAACCCCCCTGGGGGGCGCTTTAGGAATGAGCAGTTCTTC. The chain carries TRBV7-8 and TRBJ2-1; D may match TRBD1 or TRBD2 (6 bases each). Looked up from germline, CDR1 is SGHVS and CDR2 is FQNEAQ. The CDR3 has 18 amino acids. Trimming left V 2 bases short and J 7 bases short, with 24 bases between. Together with reference TRBV7-8 and TRBJ2-1, the CDR3 gives the full variable domain: GAGVSQSPRYKVAKRGQDVALRCDPISGHVSLFWYQQALGQGPEFLTYFQNEAQLDKSGLPSDRFFAERPEGSVSTLKIQRTQQEDSAVYLCASSLNPPGGRFRNEQFFGPGTRLTVL.

The CDR3 coding sequence is TGTGCCAGCAGCGGTTCCGGGGACTACAATGAGCAGTTCTTC. It yields the protein CASSGSGDYNEQFF. The V and J genes are TRBV7-9 and TRBJ2-1; a possible D gene is TRBD2 (5 bases). V was shortened by 5 bases and J by 3 bases, with 11 bases between the two germline ends. CDR1 is SEHNR and CDR2 is FQNEAQ in the germline V gene (reference sequence). CDR3 length equals 14 residues. The full variable domain, with the rest looked up from reference TRBV7-9 and TRBJ2-1, is DTGVSQNPRHKITKRGQNVTFRCDPISEHNRLYWYRQTLGQGPEFLTYFQNEAQLEKSRLLSDRFSAERPKGSFSTLEIQRTEQGDSAMYLCASSGSGDYNEQFFGPGTRLTVL.

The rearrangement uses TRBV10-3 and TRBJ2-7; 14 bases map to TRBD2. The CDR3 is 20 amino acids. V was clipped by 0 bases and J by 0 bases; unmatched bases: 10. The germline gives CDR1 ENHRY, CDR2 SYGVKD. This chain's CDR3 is CAISESTGLAGASGSYEQYF. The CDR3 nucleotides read TGTGCCATCAGTGAGTCGACGGGACTAGCGGGGGCCTCTGGCTCCTACGAGCAGTACTTC.

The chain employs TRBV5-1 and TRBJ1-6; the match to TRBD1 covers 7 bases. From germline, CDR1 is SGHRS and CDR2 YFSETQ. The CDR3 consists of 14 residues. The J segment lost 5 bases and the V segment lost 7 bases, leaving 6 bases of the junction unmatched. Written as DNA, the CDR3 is TGCGCCAGCTTTGAAGGGACAGATAATTCACCCCTCCACTTT. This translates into CASFEGTDNSPLHF.

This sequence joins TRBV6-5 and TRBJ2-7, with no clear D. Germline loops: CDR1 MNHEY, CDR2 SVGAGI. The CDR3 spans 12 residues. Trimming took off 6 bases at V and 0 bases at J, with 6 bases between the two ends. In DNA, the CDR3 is TGTGCCAGCAGGGACCTCTCCTACGAGCAGTACTTC. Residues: CASRDLSYEQYF.

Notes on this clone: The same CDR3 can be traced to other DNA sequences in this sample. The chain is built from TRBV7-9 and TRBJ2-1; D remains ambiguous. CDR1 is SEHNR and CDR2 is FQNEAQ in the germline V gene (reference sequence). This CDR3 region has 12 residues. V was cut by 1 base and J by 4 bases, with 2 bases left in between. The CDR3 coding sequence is TGTGCCAGCAGCTTAGGGTACAATGAGCAGTTCTTC. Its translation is CASSLGYNEQFF. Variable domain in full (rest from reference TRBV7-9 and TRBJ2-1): DTGVSQNPRHKITKRGQNVTFRCDPISEHNRLYWYRQTLGQGPEFLTYFQNEAQLEKSRLLSDRFSAERPKGSFSTLEIQRTEQGDSAMYLCASSLGYNEQFFGPGTRLTVL.

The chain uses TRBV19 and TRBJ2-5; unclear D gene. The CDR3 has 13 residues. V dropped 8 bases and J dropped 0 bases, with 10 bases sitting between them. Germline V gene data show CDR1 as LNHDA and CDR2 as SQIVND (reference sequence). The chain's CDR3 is CASEGDNQETQYF. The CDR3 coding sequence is TGTGCCAGTGAAGGTGACAACCAAGAGACCCAGTACTTC.

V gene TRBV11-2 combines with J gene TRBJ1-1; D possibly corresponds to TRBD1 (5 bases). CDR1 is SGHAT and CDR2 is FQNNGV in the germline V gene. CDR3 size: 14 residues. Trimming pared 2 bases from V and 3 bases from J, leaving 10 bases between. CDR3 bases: TGTGCCAGCAGCTTATATTCGGGGGACACTGAAGCTTTCTTT. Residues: CASSLYSGDTEAFF.

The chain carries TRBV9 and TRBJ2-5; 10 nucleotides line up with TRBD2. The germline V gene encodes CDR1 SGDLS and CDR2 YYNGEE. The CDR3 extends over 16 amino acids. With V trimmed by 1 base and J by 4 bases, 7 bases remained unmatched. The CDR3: CASSVTSGAAGETQYF. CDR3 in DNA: TGTGCCAGCAGCGTAACTAGCGGGGCTGCGGGAGAGACCCAGTACTTC.